Listed here is a single T cell receptor beta chain. Its target is not known. TCRdb derives one entry per CDR3 protein from the 5' RACE reads, leaving out DNA. Its table records some 440,000 distinct CDR3 sequences. The sample originates from a study of monozygotic twins with inflammatory bowel disease. Findings and caveats of the study: Ultimately, a single strong signal or clonotype associated with IBD was not supported.

This CDR3 comprises 14 residues. The germline gives CDR1 MNHNS, CDR2 SASEGT. This sequence originates from a human donor with ulcerative colitis or Crohn's disease, or a healthy co-twin of an affected twin (not recorded which). The J gene is TRBJ2-7, the V gene TRBV6-1; TCRdb lists TRBD2, though no DNA is available to test this call. The sequenced sample was blood. The CDR3 reads CASSGAGGIYEQYF.